This T cell receptor (beta chain) is drawn from a study of regulatory and conventional T cells in RAG deficiency. Findings of the study overall: Omenn syndrome and CID/AS patients had approximately 91-fold fewer unique Treg TCR beta sequences, versus about 10-fold elsewhere. Shorter CDR3s in all patient subsets; >75% Treg-Tconv overlap in Omenn.

With regard to this clone: No antigen is known for it.

CDR3 length equals 15 residues. Germline V lookup: CDR1 SGHDT, CDR2 YYEEEE. The V segment lost 7 bases and the J segment 2 bases; nucleotides outside the gene matches: 10. The protocol was immunoSEQ multiplex PCR, while the TCRdb copy is restricted to in-frame clones and leaves out a portion. The sample lists some 22,000 clones, around 92% occurring once. The sorted conventional CD4+ T cells were CD25-low and CD127-high, with genomic DNA sequenced. A further study also used this sample, focusing on regulatory T cells. That investigation notes: The primer mix had 52 TRBV and 13 TRBJ primers.

The sequence was collected from a human donor in good health. The rearrangement joins TRBV5-6 to TRBJ2-3, with 7 bases lining up with TRBD2. The material sequenced was CD4+ T cells sorted from blood. CDR3 sequence (DNA): TGTGCCAGCGGCTCGTTGCGGGGGAACACAGATACGCAGTATTTT. Its translation: CASGSLRGNTDTQYF.